The 15 T cell receptor beta chains below were found in one sample sequenced in a study of CD8+ T cells in alopecia areata. Treatment of the sample: oral pan-JAK inhibitor, 5-10 mg twice daily. Sequencing used cDNA as its template, made by extracting RNA and reverse transcribing it. Data came from immunoSEQ multiplex PCR; TCRdb stores just in-frame clones and leaves some out. The top ten clones hold roughly 5.8% of a sample with 190,000 or so clones, 58% of them seen once. The sample in question was CD4+ T cells sorted from blood, obtained at week 24, from a patient treated with tofacitinib. All receptors come from a human donor with alopecia areata.

This clone was found a few times. The genes are TRBV5-1 and TRBJ2-5; maybe TRBD1 (7 bases). CDR1 SGHRS and CDR2 YFSETQ come from the germline V gene. The germline V and J ends were trimmed by 0 bases and 2 bases, with 11 bases remaining between them. The CDR3 covers 15 residues. CDR3 in DNA: TGCGCCAGCAGCTTGGCAGGGGGGAGGCAAGAGACCCAGTACTTC. Amino acid sequence: CASSLAGGRQETQYF.

This clone was seen a single time. The V call is TRBV27, the J call TRBJ1-1, with D unclear. V was shortened by 3 bases and J by 3 bases, with 11 bases between the two germline ends. In germline, CDR1 is MNHEY, CDR2 SMNVEV (reference sequence). The CDR3 length is 14 residues. The CDR3: CASSFHGRYTEAFF. The CDR3 DNA reads as TGTGCCAGCAGTTTCCACGGACGGTACACTGAAGCTTTCTTT.

This chain connects TRBV9 to TRBJ2-3; the D is unclear. Germline assignment: CDR1 SGDLS and CDR2 YYNGEE. Trimming stripped 2 bases from V and 0 bases from J, with 13 bases between. This CDR3 comprises 16 residues. The DNA for the CDR3 is TGTGCCAGCAGCGTCTCCACCCACTTTAGCACAGATACGCAGTATTTT. As protein: CASSVSTHFSTDTQYF.

J is TRBJ2-3 and V is TRBV5-5; D is uncertain. Trimming cost V 5 bases and J 4 bases, with 11 bases left between them. CDR3 length: 13 amino acids. CDR1 and CDR2 from the germline V gene are SGHKS and YYEKEE (reference sequence). CDR3 coding DNA: TGTGCCAGCAGACTTACAGTTGCAGATACGCAGTATTTT. It encodes CASRLTVADTQYF.

This clone has just one count. This chain joins TRBV27 and TRBJ1-2; D ambiguous. V lost 7 bases and J 8 bases, leaving 17 bases between the germline ends. Per germline, CDR1 MNHEY and CDR2 SMNVEV (reference sequence). The CDR3 has 13 residues. The DNA for the CDR3 is TGTGCCAGCATCTCGGGCAGCTGGACCGGCTACACCTTC. Amino acids: CASISGSWTGYTF.

The CDR3 sequence: CASSPWSGVRTEAFF. As DNA, the CDR3 is TGTGCCAGCAGTCCCTGGTCGGGGGTGAGGACTGAAGCTTTCTTT. This chain connects TRBV25-1 to TRBJ1-1, with D perhaps TRBD1 (5 bases). The germline V and J ends were trimmed by 5 bases and 5 bases, with 18 bases remaining between them. The CDR3 is 15 amino acids. Germline V CDR1 and CDR2: MGHDK, SYGVNS.

The rearrangement uses TRBV5-1 and TRBJ2-6; 8 bases fit TRBD1. The CDR3 is made up of 16 amino acids. The V gene's germline CDR1 is SGHRS and CDR2 YFSETQ. Trimming cost V 1 base and J 0 bases; bases outside gene matches: 0. The CDR3 sequence is CASSLTGGSGANVLTF. Written as DNA, the CDR3 is TGCGCCAGCAGCTTGACAGGGGGCTCTGGGGCCAACGTCCTGACTTTC.

The chain recombines TRBV9 with TRBJ2-5, with TRBD2 identical over 13 bases. CDR3 length: 17 residues. Germline V CDR1 and CDR2: SGDLS, YYNGEE. Trimming at V came to 3 bases and at J to 5 bases, leaving 10 bases not matched to a gene. The CDR3 nucleotides are TGTGCCAGCAGCGCTGGGACTAGCGGGACGCCTCTTGAGACCCAGTACTTC. Amino acid sequence: CASSAGTSGTPLETQYF.

V is TRBV5-1 and J is TRBJ2-3; 13 nucleotides align to TRBD2. Losses at the gene ends were 3 bases for V and 6 bases for J; bases not matched to a gene: 4. Germline V lookup: CDR1 SGHRS, CDR2 YFSETQ. The CDR3 is 15 residues long. Written as DNA, the CDR3 is TGCGCCAGCAGCTACGGGACTAGCGGGGTTGATACGCAGTATTTT. It encodes CASSYGTSGVDTQYF.

The chain is built from TRBV29-1 and TRBJ2-7, with D perhaps given as TRBD1 or TRBD2 (5 bases each). Trimming took 4 bases from V and 3 from J, leaving 10 bases between them. CDR3 length: 12 residues. Germline CDR1 SQVTM, CDR2 ANQGSEA. The DNA for the CDR3 is TGCAGCGTTGTCGGGACGGTCTACGAGCAGTACTTC. Translated, it gives CSVVGTVYEQYF.

Regarding this clone: One end of the junction does not line up with germline, which may come from a read error. The chain recombines TRBV4-1 with TRBJ1-2; D remains unclear. Germline CDR1 and CDR2: MGHRA and YSYEKL. The CDR3 covers 14 residues. CDR3 nucleotides: TGTGCCAGCAGCGCCCGGACGGATGACTATGGCTACACCTTC. Translating gives CASSARTDDYGYTF.

V is TRBV27 and J is TRBJ2-6, with 10 bases fitting TRBD2. Germline V gene sequence: CDR1 MNHEY, CDR2 SMNVEV (reference sequence). The CDR3 is 19 residues long. V gave up 2 bases and J gave up 3 bases; unmatched junction bases: 10. In DNA, the CDR3 is TGTGCCAGCAGTTTAGGGCCTAGCGGGAGAACTTTTGGGGCCAACGTCCTGACTTTC. Amino acid sequence: CASSLGPSGRTFGANVLTF.

The chain recombines TRBV9 with TRBJ1-1; D remains unclear. The CDR3 is 13 amino acids. Germline CDR1 reads SGDLS; CDR2 reads YYNGEE. Between the trimmed V and J ends, which lost 2 bases and 3 bases, there was a span of 8 bases. CDR3 sequence (DNA): TGTGCCAGCAGCGTTCGTTGGCACACTGAAGCTTTCTTT. Translating it yields CASSVRWHTEAFF.

The rearrangement links TRBV5-1 to TRBJ2-7; 8 bases are a match to TRBD1. V gave up 3 bases and J gave up 2 bases; unmatched junction bases: 10. The CDR3 has 16 amino acids. Germline-derived CDR1 and CDR2 are SGHRS and YFSETQ. The CDR3 bases are TGCGCCAGCAGCTCTTCGTTCAACAGGGGGGCCTACGAGCAGTACTTC. This translates into CASSSSFNRGAYEQYF.

The CDR3 DNA follows: TGTGCCAGCAGTATGAACTACGAGCAGTACTTC. This translates into CASSMNYEQYF. The chain uses TRBV28 and TRBJ2-7, with D uncertain. This CDR3 comprises 11 residues. V was trimmed by 5 bases and J by 3 bases, leaving 5 bases between them. Germline CDR1 reads MDHEN; CDR2 reads SYDVKM.